This T cell receptor beta chain was documented in a study of blood T cell repertoires in COVID-19. Study details: The study drew acute and convalescent COVID-19 samples from the United States, Italy and Spain. In each case, the material was cDNA or gDNA derived from T cells, B-cell-depleted T cells, or PBMCs.

As originally analysed: Reference gene primers were amplified, and this amplification served to estimate nucleated cell counts. Method: immunoSEQ multiplex PCR; TCRdb's copy keeps in-frame clones and lacks some. Clone size and the V and J calls come from that table; the DNA yielded D and trimming. The sample holds about 200,000 clones; roughly three quarters are singletons and the top ten take approximately 5.9%. The germline CDR1 and CDR2 sequences are SGHRS and YFSETQ. The CDR3 is 16 amino acids. J gave up 0 bases and V 0 bases, and 5 bases lay outside the gene matches. Seattle cases were enrolled at active infection and followed longitudinally.

The chain links TRBV5-1 to TRBJ1-1, with 7 positions matching TRBD1. Sequencing used peripheral blood. The sequence derives from a middle-aged woman with COVID-19, enrolled during active disease. The CDR3 sequence: CASSLGQGGMNTEAFF. The CDR3 region has the DNA TGCGCCAGCAGCTTGGGACAGGGAGGTATGAACACTGAAGCTTTCTTT.